Listed below are T cell receptor beta chains from one sample, sequenced in a study of T cell responses to AZD1222 COVID-19 vaccine. TCRdb keeps only in-frame clones here, not all; method: immunoSEQ multiplex PCR. The sample has roughly 70,000 clones; more than 75% are singletons. Sequenced material: peripheral blood, taken 28 days after the second dose of the MenACWY control vaccine. Receptors originate from an adult who received the MenACWY meningococcal vaccine as a control. Each CDR3 is given without its conserved first and last residue.

j_call v_call cdr3_aa
TRBJ2-1 TRBV11-3 ASSLEGGVYNEQF
TRBJ2-7 TRBV7-8 ASSWTPGGASSSTYEQY
TRBJ1-2 TRBV29-1 SVERNRLHGYT
TRBJ2-7 TRBV12-3/TRBV12-4 ASAGTGSYEQY
TRBJ2-2 TRBV18 ASSPRDRRAGELF
TRBJ1-6 TRBV19 ASSIDRNSPLH
TRBJ2-7 TRBV5-6 ASSLGGRSPYEQY
TRBJ1-1 TRBV9 ASSVGLLNTEAF
TRBJ1-1 TRBV30 AWSVGSWNTEAF
TRBJ1-2 TRBV7-2 ASSEQGQEGYT
TRBJ2-7 TRBV30 AWSLERGSYEQY
TRBJ1-1 TRBV7-2 ASSYLARANTEAF
TRBJ1-2 TRBV15 ATSTRGGNYGYT
TRBJ2-5 TRBV4-1 ASSQGTGQGEKTQY
TRBJ2-7 TRBV7-9 ASSRGRRVGYEQY
TRBJ1-4 TRBV7-9 ASSSGTRSNEKLF
TRBJ1-1 TRBV2 ASSTDRGFRFEAF
TRBJ2-3 TRBV14 ASSQGRAETDTQY